One sample yielded the 32 T cell receptor beta chains listed below, sequenced in a study of cytomegalovirus exposure and HLA in healthy donors. 60 Vbeta and 13 Jbeta primers were used in PCR. Here immunoSEQ multiplex PCR was the method, and the copy in TCRdb shows in-frame clones only, minus some. The data contain about 31,000 clones, roughly two fifths of them singletons. The specimen sequenced was PBMCs. Source of these receptors: a woman in her forties or fifties in good health and CMV-seronegative.

The rearrangement joins TRBV7-9 to TRBJ2-6; 7 positions match TRBD1. CDR3 length: 17 amino acids. Unmatched junction bases numbered 7, after V lost 5 bases and J lost 0 bases. The V gene's germline CDR1 is SEHNR and CDR2 FQNEAQ (reference sequence). The CDR3: CASSPPGQPSGANVLTF. In nucleotides, the CDR3 is TGTGCCAGCAGCCCACCGGGACAGCCCTCTGGGGCCAACGTCCTGACTTTC.

This rearrangement joins TRBV4-1 to TRBJ1-4; 10 bases fit TRBD1. The CDR3 totals 14 residues. CDR1 is MGHRA and CDR2 is YSYEKL in the germline V gene. After removal of 4 bases from V and 10 bases from J, the junction contained 6 bases not matched to a gene. This CDR3 reads CASSREGDRGKLFF. DNA of the CDR3: TGCGCCAGCAGCCGAGAGGGGGACAGGGGAAAACTGTTTTTT.

The chain carries TRBV27 and TRBJ1-1, with 7 positions matching TRBD1. V shed 6 bases and J 4 bases; nucleotides not matched to a gene: 8. CDR1 and CDR2 (germline): MNHEY, SMNVEV (reference sequence). The CDR3 has 14 amino acids. CDR3 DNA: TGTGCCAGCAGATCCGGACAGGCCGGCACTGAAGCTTTCTTT. Translated: CASRSGQAGTEAFF.

Comment on this clone: The junction shows a germline mismatch at one end, possibly a read error. The same CDR3 can be traced to other DNA sequences in this sample. The rearrangement joins TRBV7-3 to TRBJ2-2; weak D call: TRBD2 (5 bases). Germline-derived CDR1 and CDR2 are SGHTA and FQGTGA. CDR3 size: 16 residues. This CDR3 is CASSSRPGLNTGELLF. Written as DNA, the CDR3 is TGCGCCAGCAGCTCCAGACCCGGACTCAACACCGGGGAGCTGCTTTTT.

V gene TRBV25-1 combines with J gene TRBJ2-7; perhaps TRBD2 as D (6 bases). CDR3 size: 15 residues. Germline V gene data show CDR1 as MGHDK and CDR2 as SYGVNS. Trimming took 1 base from V and 3 from J, leaving 13 bases between them. Here the CDR3 DNA reads TGTGCCAGCAGTGAATCTTCTCGGGGGATCTACGAGCAGTACTTC. Residues: CASSESSRGIYEQYF.

The chain joins TRBV2 to TRBJ2-3; possibly TRBD2 for D (5 bases). V was clipped by 2 bases and J by 0 bases, with 12 bases between them. There are 16 residues in the CDR3. Germline values: CDR1 SNHLY, CDR2 FYNNEI. The DNA of the CDR3 is TGTGCCAGCAGTGAATGGAGGACCCTAAGCACAGATACGCAGTATTTT. It yields the protein CASSEWRTLSTDTQYF.

The rearrangement joins TRBV27 to TRBJ1-5; no firm D call. V lost 4 bases and J 1 base, leaving 11 bases between the germline ends. The CDR3 runs to 15 residues. In germline, CDR1 is MNHEY, CDR2 SMNVEV (reference sequence). CDR3 coding DNA: TGTGCCAGCAGTTCGTGGCATTTGAGCAATCAGCCCCAGCATTTT. Protein sequence: CASSSWHLSNQPQHF.

J is TRBJ2-3 and V is TRBV20-1, with D tentatively TRBD1 (5 bases). Trimming removed 8 bases at V and 5 bases at J, with 11 bases between. CDR3 length: 11 residues. The germline V gene encodes CDR1 DFQATT and CDR2 SNEGSKA (reference sequence). CDR3 protein: CSRGRGDTQYF. DNA of the CDR3: TGCAGTAGGGGCCGAGGAGATACGCAGTATTTT.

The V and J genes are TRBV29-1 and TRBJ2-1; 8 bases map to TRBD2. The CDR3 has 14 residues. V trimming: 6 bases; J trimming: 0 bases; junction bases outside the gene matches: 4. Germline CDR1 reads SQVTM; CDR2 reads ANQGSEA. DNA of the CDR3: TGCAGCGTCAGCGGGAGCGGCTCCTACAATGAGCAGTTCTTC. It specifies CSVSGSGSYNEQFF.

This clone appeared a few times. The chain combines TRBV4-2 with TRBJ1-4, with a weak D call TRBD1 (5 bases). Germline loops: CDR1 LGHNA, CDR2 YNFKEQ. This CDR3 has 14 residues. Trimming pared 5 bases from V and 5 bases from J, leaving 12 bases between. Written as DNA, the CDR3 is TGTGCCAGCAGCTCCGTCGGGGGAAATGAAAAACTGTTTTTT. Protein sequence: CASSSVGGNEKLFF.

The CDR3 region is CAWSPPWGAGANVLTF. The CDR3 DNA reads TGTGCCTGGAGTCCCCCCTGGGGGGCTGGGGCCAACGTCCTGACTTTC. This rearrangement joins TRBV30 to TRBJ2-6; D perhaps matches TRBD2 (6 bases). The CDR3 consists of 16 residues. Germline CDR1 is GTSNPN and CDR2 is SVGIG (reference sequence). V lost 2 bases and J lost 2, with 13 bases in between.

The chain combines TRBV2 with TRBJ1-2; the D gene is possibly TRBD1 (6 bases). This CDR3 has 14 residues. Germline CDR1 SNHLY, CDR2 FYNNEI. Between the trimmed V and J ends, which lost 7 bases and 2 bases, there was a span of 14 bases. This CDR3 is CASTLGAGNYGYTF. CDR3 nucleotides: TGTGCCAGCACCCTGGGGGCAGGGAACTATGGCTACACCTTC.

This clone appeared a few times. The gene calls are TRBV25-1 and TRBJ1-2; 9 nucleotides agree with TRBD1. The CDR3 runs 15 residues. Germline CDR1 is MGHDK and CDR2 is SYGVNS. Losses at the gene ends were 6 bases for V and 3 bases for J; bases not matched to a gene: 8. In DNA form, the CDR3 reads TGTGCCAGCAGGGGCCTGGGGGACAGGGACTATGGCTACACCTTC. Translating gives CASRGLGDRDYGYTF.

This chain uses TRBV15 with TRBJ2-2; 10 bases line up with TRBD1. The germline V gene has CDR1 LNHNV and CDR2 YYDKDF (reference sequence). J was trimmed by 9 bases and V by 5 bases; bases with no gene match: 3. This CDR3 is built from 13 residues. The CDR3 loop reads CATSLTGGWELFF. The CDR3 DNA reads as TGTGCCACCAGCCTGACAGGGGGCTGGGAGCTGTTTTTT.

The chain uses TRBV10-3 and TRBJ2-1; 11 nucleotides line up with TRBD2. Germline lookup yields CDR1 ENHRY and CDR2 SYGVKD. The CDR3 loop spans 14 amino acids. V shed 6 bases, J shed 7 bases, and the junction held 5 bases outside the gene matches. CDR3: CAISGSGGGNEQFF. CDR3 DNA sequence: TGTGCCATCAGCGGTAGCGGGGGGGGGAATGAGCAGTTCTTC.

The V call is TRBV6-4, the J call TRBJ2-1; 8 bases are a match to TRBD2. V lost 6 bases and J lost 7; bases outside the gene matches: 8. The CDR3 is made up of 14 amino acids. In germline, CDR1 is MRHNA, CDR2 SNTAGT. As DNA, the CDR3 is TGTGCCAGCAGGACCCCGGGACTAGGTAATGAGCAGTTCTTC. This sequence encodes CASRTPGLGNEQFF.

This clone has only a few counts. This chain links TRBV10-2 with TRBJ1-5, with D possibly matching TRBD1 (5 bases). V lost 2 bases, J lost 11 bases, and 10 bases lay in between. The CDR3 totals 12 residues. Germline loops: CDR1 WSHSY, CDR2 SAAADI. CDR3 protein: CASSEGGRSQHF. CDR3 DNA sequence: TGCGCCAGCAGTGAGGGGGGGAGATCCCAGCATTTT.

The chain recombines TRBV19 with TRBJ2-1; maybe TRBD2 (6 bases). Germline CDR1 reads LNHDA; CDR2 reads SQIVND (reference sequence). The CDR3 loop spans 10 amino acids. Here the CDR3 reads CASGDNEQFF. The CDR3 DNA sequence: TGTGCATCGGGGGACAATGAGCAGTTCTTC. The full variable domain, completed using reference TRBV19 and TRBJ2-1, is DGGITQSPKYLFRKEGQNVTLSCEQNLNHDAMYWYRQDPGQGLRLIYYSQIVNDFQKGDIAEGYSVSREKKESFPLTVTSAQKNPTAFYLCASGDNEQFFGPGTRLTVL.

This clone was detected a few times. The chain couples TRBV7-3 to TRBJ1-2, with D maybe TRBD1 (5 bases). CDR1 SGHTA and CDR2 FQGTGA come from the germline V gene. V was cut by 1 base and J by 5 bases, with 14 bases left in between. The CDR3 is made up of 15 amino acids. CDR3 sequence (DNA): TGTGCCAGCAGCTTAATCCCTGCCGGGGGATATGGCTACACCTTC. Translation gives CASSLIPAGGYGYTF.

The V and J genes are TRBV30 and TRBJ2-7, with TRBD2 matching 12 bases. CDR3 length equals 13 residues. Germline CDR1 is GTSNPN and CDR2 is SVGIG (reference sequence). V shed 4 bases and J 3 bases; nucleotides not matched to a gene: 1. CDR3 sequence (DNA): TGTGCCTGGAAACTAGCGGGAGGCTACGAGCAGTACTTC. This encodes CAWKLAGGYEQYF. The complete variable domain, with remaining parts taken from reference TRBV30 and TRBJ2-7, reads SQTIHQWPATLVQPVGSPLSLECTVEGTSNPNLYWYRQAAGRGLQLLFYSVGIGQISSEVPQNLSASRPQDRQFILSSKKLLLSDSGFYLCAWKLAGGYEQYFGPGTRLTVT.

The rearrangement uses TRBV5-1 and TRBJ1-4; unclear D gene. Trimming stripped 4 bases from V and 5 bases from J, with 15 bases between. The CDR3 consists of 15 residues. The V gene's germline CDR1 is SGHRS and CDR2 YFSETQ. CDR3 sequence reads: CASSHGSPGNEKLFF. The CDR3 coding sequence is TGCGCCAGCAGCCACGGGTCTCCTGGGAATGAAAAACTGTTTTTT. Looking up the rest from reference TRBV5-1 and TRBJ1-4 gives the full variable domain: KAGVTQTPRYLIKTRGQQVTLSCSPISGHRSVSWYQQTPGQGLQFLFEYFSETQRNKGNFPGRFSGRQFSNSRSEMNVSTLELGDSALYLCASSHGSPGNEKLFFGSGTQLSVL.

This clone was picked up a small number of times. The chain has TRBV19 and TRBJ1-1; tentatively, D is TRBD1 (6 bases). The CDR3 extends over 15 amino acids. V lost 5 bases and J 1 base, leaving 14 bases between the germline ends. Germline V CDR1 and CDR2: LNHDA, SQIVND (reference sequence). The CDR3, as DNA: TGTGCCAGTAGTGCCGGGACATCAGGGAACACTGAAGCTTTCTTT. Its translation: CASSAGTSGNTEAFF.

The chain recombines TRBV7-8 with TRBJ1-2; 7 nucleotides agree with TRBD1. Per germline, CDR1 SGHVS and CDR2 FQNEAQ. The CDR3 is 13 residues long. J gave up 2 bases and V 5 bases, and 2 bases lay outside the gene matches. CDR3 sequence reads: CASSPQGNYGYTF. As DNA, the CDR3 is TGTGCCAGCAGCCCACAGGGGAACTATGGCTACACCTTC.

The J gene is TRBJ1-2, the V gene TRBV19; D uncertain. The CDR3 is made up of 13 amino acids. V was clipped by 5 bases and J by 2 bases, with 9 bases between them. From germline, CDR1 is LNHDA and CDR2 SQIVND (reference sequence). CDR3 protein: CASSVQANYGYTF. The CDR3 coding sequence is TGTGCCAGTAGTGTCCAGGCAAACTATGGCTACACCTTC.

The chain couples TRBV5-4 to TRBJ2-3; 16 bases map to TRBD2. Per the germline V gene, CDR1 is SGHNT and CDR2 is YYREEE (reference sequence). The CDR3 extends over 17 amino acids. With V trimmed by 4 bases and J by 4 bases, 6 bases remained unmatched. CDR3 in DNA: TGTGCCAGCAGCGGACCGGGACTAGCGGGAGGGGCAGATACGCAGTATTTT. It encodes CASSGPGLAGGADTQYF.

In nucleotides, the CDR3 is TGTGCCAGCTCAGGGCTACCCCAAGAGACCCAGTACTTC. This translates into CASSGLPQETQYF. The chain links TRBV18 to TRBJ2-5; unclear D gene. This CDR3 has 13 residues. Germline CDR1 KGHSH, CDR2 LQKENI. With 5 bases removed from V and 1 base from J, the gap between germline ends came to 8 bases.

This chain connects TRBV2 to TRBJ2-5; TRBD2 might be the D (6 bases). Per the germline V gene, CDR1 is SNHLY and CDR2 is FYNNEI. This CDR3 has 16 residues. The V end lost 0 bases, the J end lost 3 bases, and 14 bases lay between the germline ends. CDR3 nucleotides: TGTGCCAGCAGTGAAGCGGTCGCTAGCGACAAAGAGACCCAGTACTTC. It codes for CASSEAVASDKETQYF.

The chain employs TRBV5-1 and TRBJ1-1, with D possibly being TRBD1 (5 bases). The germline CDR1 and CDR2 sequences are SGHRS and YFSETQ. Trimming pared 1 base from V and 4 bases from J, leaving 11 bases between. The CDR3 is made up of 14 amino acids. The CDR3 nucleotides are TGCGCCAGCAGCTTGCCCCTGGGGGGCACTGAAGCTTTCTTT. This translates into CASSLPLGGTEAFF.

V usage is TRBV19 and J usage is TRBJ2-7, with 9 bases that match TRBD2. Germline trimming cut 3 bases from V and 3 bases from J; bases unmatched to any gene: 3. Germline V gene lookup returns CDR1 LNHDA and CDR2 SQIVND (reference sequence). CDR3 length equals 14 residues. The CDR3 spells CASSISGSLYEQYF. The CDR3 region has the DNA TGTGCCAGTAGTATTAGCGGGAGCCTCTACGAGCAGTACTTC.

The chain combines TRBV7-8 with TRBJ1-5; a weak D match, TRBD1 (6 bases). The germline V and J ends were trimmed by 3 bases and 0 bases, with 12 bases remaining between them. The CDR3 runs 16 residues. Germline assignment: CDR1 SGHVS and CDR2 FQNEAQ. The CDR3 DNA reads as TGTGCCAGCAGCTTCCACTCCAGGGGTAGCAATCAGCCCCAGCATTTT. Protein: CASSFHSRGSNQPQHF.

The rearrangement uses TRBV2 and TRBJ1-6; D call uncertain. Germline CDR1 and CDR2: SNHLY and FYNNEI. Trimming shortened V by 0 bases and J by 10 bases, and 13 bases separated the two germline ends. This CDR3 is built from 15 residues. CDR3 loop: CASSEATNRGSPLHF. The CDR3, as DNA: TGTGCCAGCAGTGAAGCTACCAATCGAGGGTCACCCCTCCACTTT. Variable domain in full (rest from reference TRBV2 and TRBJ1-6): EPEVTQTPSHQVTQMGQEVILRCVPISNHLYFYWYRQILGQKVEFLVSFYNNEISEKSEIFDDQFSVERPDGSNFTLKIRSTKLEDSAMYFCASSEATNRGSPLHFGNGTRLTVT.

The chain links TRBV27 to TRBJ1-1; 7 positions agree with TRBD1. Trimming cost V 0 bases and J 0 bases; bases outside gene matches: 4. The CDR3 length is 16 residues. The germline V gene encodes CDR1 MNHEY and CDR2 SMNVEV (reference sequence). The CDR3 nucleotides read TGTGCCAGCAGTTTATCCGCGACAGGGATGAACACTGAAGCTTTCTTT. This codes for CASSLSATGMNTEAFF.